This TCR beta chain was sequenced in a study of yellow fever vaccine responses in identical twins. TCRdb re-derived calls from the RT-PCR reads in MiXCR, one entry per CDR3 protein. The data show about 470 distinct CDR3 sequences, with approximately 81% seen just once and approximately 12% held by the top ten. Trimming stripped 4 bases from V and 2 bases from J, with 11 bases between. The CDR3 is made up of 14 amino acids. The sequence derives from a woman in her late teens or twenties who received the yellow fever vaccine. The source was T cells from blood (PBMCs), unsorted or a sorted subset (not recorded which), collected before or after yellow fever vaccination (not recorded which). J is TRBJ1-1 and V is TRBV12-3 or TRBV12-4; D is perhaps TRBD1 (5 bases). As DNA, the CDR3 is TGTGCCAGCAGTTGGGCGGGACTAAACACTGAAGCTTTCTTT. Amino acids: CASSWAGLNTEAFF.